This entry concerns a single TCR beta chain. This CDR3 contains 15 residues. In germline, CDR1 is MNHEY, CDR2 SVGAGI. Unmatched junction bases numbered 10, after V lost 0 bases and J lost 9 bases. Naive CD4+ cells were CD45RA-selected; the remaining cells were memory. This entry is derived from a study of shared clonotypes between healthy human individuals. DNA at around 190 ng, tens of thousands of T cell genomes, went into sorted-subset replicate PCRs. The method was immunoSEQ multiplex PCR; TCRdb's version includes in-frame clones alone and lacks a portion of them. This repertoire shows about 1 million clones, under 80% found once; its top ten account for 1.5%.

Sequencing was performed on memory CD4+ T cells sorted from blood. As for subset: CD45RA-negative fraction. The clonotype originates from a man aged 18 to 30 in good health. The chain uses TRBV6-5 and TRBJ1-2; TRBD1 agrees at 7 bases. The CDR3 region has the DNA TGTGCCAGCAGTTACTCTCGCGACAGGGTAATACGCTACACCTTC. This gives the protein CASSYSRDRVIRYTF.